The rows below give T cell receptor beta chains drawn from one sample of a study of blood T cell repertoires in COVID-19. Produced via immunoSEQ multiplex PCR; TCRdb's table is partial and in-frame only. The table records 400,000 to 500,000 clones, 88% of them present only once. Sequences were obtained from PBMCs or T cells enriched from blood (not recorded which). The receptors derive from a woman between 18 and 29 years old who had been exposed to COVID-19. CDR3s include the opening cysteine and the closing phenylalanine or tryptophan. A D gene is named only where the DNA matches it firmly. Expanded clones are given a class, and other clones once, few, many or no size at all.

clone_size d_call j_call v_call cdr3_nt cdr3_aa
NA NA TRBJ1-5 TRBV7-9 TGTGCCAGCAGCTCAGTAGGGGGACAGCCCCAGCATTTT CASSSVGGQPQHF
NA NA TRBJ1-3 TRBV11-2 TGTGCCAGCAGCTTAGATCTCAGTGCTGGAAACACCATATATTTT CASSLDLSAGNTIYF
few NA TRBJ1-3 TRBV9 TGTGCCAGCAGCGCCCTACAGGGCTCTGGAAACACCATATATTTT CASSALQGSGNTIYF
NA NA TRBJ2-2 TRBV7-3 TGTGCCAGCAGCTCCGGGGTGACGCCCGGGGAGCTGTTTTTT CASSSGVTPGELFF
NA NA TRBJ2-5 TRBV20-1 TGCAGTGCTGCTGGCTGGGAGACCCAGTACTTC CSAAGWETQYF
once NA TRBJ1-5 TRBV30 TGTGCCTGGAGTCTAGGTAGAGATCAGCCCCAGCATTTT CAWSLGRDQPQHF
NA NA TRBJ2-3 TRBV29-1 TGCAGCGGGGGGCAGGGGAAGGACACAGATACGCAGTATTTT CSGGQGKDTDTQYF
once TRBD1 TRBJ1-2 TRBV19 TGTGCCAGTAGTCTCCCAGGGGGAGATTTCTCTGGCTACACCTTC CASSLPGGDFSGYTF
NA NA TRBJ2-1 TRBV28 TGTGCCAGCAGGCCAACTAACTCCTACAATGAGCAGTTCTTC CASRPTNSYNEQFF
NA TRBD1 TRBJ2-5 TRBV24-1 TGTGCCACCAGTGGTTGGACAGGGGTAGCCGGGGAGACCCAGTACTTC CATSGWTGVAGETQYF
NA NA TRBJ2-1 TRBV28 TGTGCCAGCAATCTCGGCGGCAGCTCCTACAATGAGCAGTTCTTC CASNLGGSSYNEQFF
NA NA TRBJ1-2 TRBV24-1 TGTGCCACCAGTGATCCGCAGGGTTCAGACTATGGCTACACCTTC CATSDPQGSDYGYTF
NA TRBD1 TRBJ1-6 TRBV5-4 TGTGCCAGCAGCGGGTGGACAGGGGGCATTTCACCCCTCCACTTT CASSGWTGGISPLHF
NA NA TRBJ1-1 TRBV11-2 TGTGCCAGCAGCTTTTCGACAGGTATGAACACTGAAGCTTTCTTT CASSFSTGMNTEAFF
NA NA TRBJ2-2 TRBV12-3/TRBV12-4 TGTGCCAGCACCCCGGTAGTTACCGGGGAGCTGTTTTTT CASTPVVTGELFF
NA NA TRBJ1-1 TRBV30 TGTGCCTGGAGTGTAATGGCAGGGATCGGGACTGAAGCTTTCTTT CAWSVMAGIGTEAFF
NA NA TRBJ1-5 TRBV9 TGTGCCAGCAGCGTAGGACAGAACAATCAGCCCCAGCATTTT CASSVGQNNQPQHF
NA TRBD1 TRBJ2-1 TRBV9 TGTGCCAGCAGCGTAGACGGACAGGAAAGCTCCTACAATGAGCAGTTCTTC CASSVDGQESSYNEQFF
few TRBD1 TRBJ1-6 TRBV18 TGTGCCAGCTCACCTCGTTTCCTAGGACAGGGGAGCTCCTATAATTCACCCCTCCACTTT CASSPRFLGQGSSYNSPLHF
once NA TRBJ1-2 TRBV28 TGTGCCAGCAGTTTATCGGGGAACTATGGCTACACCTTC CASSLSGNYGYTF
NA NA TRBJ2-3 TRBV24-1 TGTGCCACCACACAGGGTGAAGATACGCAGTATTTT CATTQGEDTQYF
NA TRBD2 TRBJ2-5 TRBV18 TGTGCCAGCTCACCAGGACTAGCGGGAGGAGTGGCAGGAGAGACCCAGTACTTC CASSPGLAGGVAGETQYF